This section outlines one T cell receptor beta chain sequence together with its context. The sample originates from a study of T cell repertoires in cytomegalovirus infection. One entry per CDR3 protein, called by TCRdb with MiXCR from the reads. The sample contains approximately 140,000 distinct CDR3 sequences, under 8% of which appear only once. Germline V gives CDR1 MNHEY, CDR2 SVGEGT. Trimming took off 4 bases at V and 1 base at J, with 13 bases between the two ends. The CDR3 is 15 amino acids. The chain carries TRBV6-2 or TRBV6-3 and TRBJ1-2, with a possible D match to TRBD1 (6 bases). This TCR was sampled from a human donor in good health (CMV status not recorded). Some clones in this sample may be carry-over from other donors' samples. The material sequenced was PBMCs. CDR3 nucleotide sequence: TGTGCCAGCAGTTCGCCCCGGACAGTTAACTATGGCTACACCTTC. The encoded protein is CASSSPRTVNYGYTF.